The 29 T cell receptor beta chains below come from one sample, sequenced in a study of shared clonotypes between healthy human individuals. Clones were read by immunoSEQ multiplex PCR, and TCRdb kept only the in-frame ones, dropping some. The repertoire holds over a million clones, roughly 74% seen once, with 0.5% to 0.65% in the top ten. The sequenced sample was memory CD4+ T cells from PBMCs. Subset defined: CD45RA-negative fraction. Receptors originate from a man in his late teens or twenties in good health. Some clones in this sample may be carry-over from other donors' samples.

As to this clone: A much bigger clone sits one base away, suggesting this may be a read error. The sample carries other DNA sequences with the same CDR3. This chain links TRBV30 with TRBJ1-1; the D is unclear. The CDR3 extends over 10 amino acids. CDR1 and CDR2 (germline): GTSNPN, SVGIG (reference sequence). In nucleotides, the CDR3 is TGTGCCTGGAGTAACACCGAAGCTTTCTTT. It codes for CAWSNTEAFF.

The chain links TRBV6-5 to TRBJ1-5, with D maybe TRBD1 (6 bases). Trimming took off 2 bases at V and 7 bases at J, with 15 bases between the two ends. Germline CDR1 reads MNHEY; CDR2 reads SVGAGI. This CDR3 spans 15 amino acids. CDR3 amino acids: CASSYQAGVGQPQHF. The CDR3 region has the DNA TGTGCCAGCAGTTACCAGGCAGGGGTCGGCCAGCCCCAGCATTTT.

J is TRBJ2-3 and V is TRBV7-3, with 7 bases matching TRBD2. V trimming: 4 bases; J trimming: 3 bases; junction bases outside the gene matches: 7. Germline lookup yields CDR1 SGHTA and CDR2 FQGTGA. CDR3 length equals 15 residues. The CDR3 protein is CASSSGTSVTDTQYF. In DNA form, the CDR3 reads TGTGCCAGCAGCTCAGGTACTAGCGTTACAGATACGCAGTATTTT.

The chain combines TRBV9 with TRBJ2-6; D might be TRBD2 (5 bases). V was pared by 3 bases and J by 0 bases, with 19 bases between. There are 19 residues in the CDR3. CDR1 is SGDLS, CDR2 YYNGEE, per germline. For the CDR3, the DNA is TGTGCCAGCAGCGCCCGAGGGCAGTCCAAGAGCTCTGGGGCCAACGTCCTGACTTTC. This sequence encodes CASSARGQSKSSGANVLTF.

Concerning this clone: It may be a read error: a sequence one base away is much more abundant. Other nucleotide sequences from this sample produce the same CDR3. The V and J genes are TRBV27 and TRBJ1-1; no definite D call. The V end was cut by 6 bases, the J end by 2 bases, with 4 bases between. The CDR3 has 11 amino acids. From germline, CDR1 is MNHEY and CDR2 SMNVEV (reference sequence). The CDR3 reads CASRRNTEAFF. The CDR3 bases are TGTGCCAGCAGGCGAAACACTGAAGCTTTCTTT.

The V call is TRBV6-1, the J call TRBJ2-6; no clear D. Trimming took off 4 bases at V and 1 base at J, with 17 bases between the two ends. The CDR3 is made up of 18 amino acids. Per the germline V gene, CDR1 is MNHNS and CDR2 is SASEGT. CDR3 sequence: CASSGVQIASSGANVLTF. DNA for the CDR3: TGTGCCAGCAGTGGGGTCCAGATAGCCTCATCTGGGGCCAACGTCCTGACTTTC.

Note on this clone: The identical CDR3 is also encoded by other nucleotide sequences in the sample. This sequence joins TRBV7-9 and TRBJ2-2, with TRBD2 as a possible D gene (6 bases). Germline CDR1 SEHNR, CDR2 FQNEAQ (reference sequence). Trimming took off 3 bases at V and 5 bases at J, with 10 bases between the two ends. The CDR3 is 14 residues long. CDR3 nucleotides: TGTGCCAGCAGCTTCTCGGGAGTGACCGGGGAGCTGTTTTTT. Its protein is CASSFSGVTGELFF. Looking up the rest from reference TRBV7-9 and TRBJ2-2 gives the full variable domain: DTGVSQNPRHKITKRGQNVTFRCDPISEHNRLYWYRQTLGQGPEFLTYFQNEAQLEKSRLLSDRFSAERPKGSFSTLEIQRTEQGDSAMYLCASSFSGVTGELFFGEGSRLTVL.

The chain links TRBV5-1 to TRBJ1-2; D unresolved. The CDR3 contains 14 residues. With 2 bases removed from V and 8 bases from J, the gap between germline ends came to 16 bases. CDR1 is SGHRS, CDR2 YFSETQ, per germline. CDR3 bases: TGCGCCAGCAGCTTATTTTTAGCCTCGGAGGGCTACACCTTC. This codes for CASSLFLASEGYTF.

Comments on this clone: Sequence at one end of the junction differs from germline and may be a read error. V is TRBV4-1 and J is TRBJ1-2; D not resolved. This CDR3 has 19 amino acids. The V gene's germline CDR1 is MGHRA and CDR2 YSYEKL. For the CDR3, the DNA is TGCACCAGCAGCCAAGAAAGGAAGCCGAGGAAACCAGTGGGGTATGGCTACACCTTC. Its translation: CTSSQERKPRKPVGYGYTF.

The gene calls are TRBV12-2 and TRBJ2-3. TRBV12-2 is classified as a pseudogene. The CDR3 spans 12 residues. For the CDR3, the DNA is TGTGCAAGTCGCTTAGAGGCAGATACGCAGTATTTT. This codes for CASRLEADTQYF.

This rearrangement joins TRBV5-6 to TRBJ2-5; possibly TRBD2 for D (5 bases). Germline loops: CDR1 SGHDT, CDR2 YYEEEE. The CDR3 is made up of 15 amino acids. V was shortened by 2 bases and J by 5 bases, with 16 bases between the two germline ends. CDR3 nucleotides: TGTGCCAGCAGCTTTAGGGAGACCCACGGGGAGACCCAGTACTTC. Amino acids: CASSFRETHGETQYF.

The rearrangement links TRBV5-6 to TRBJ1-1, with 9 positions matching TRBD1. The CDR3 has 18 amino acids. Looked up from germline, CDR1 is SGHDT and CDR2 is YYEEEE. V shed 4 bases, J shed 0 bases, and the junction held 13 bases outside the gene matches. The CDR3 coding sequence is TGTGCCAGCAGCCATCCCCCCGGGACAGGGTTCATGAACACTGAAGCTTTCTTT. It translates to CASSHPPGTGFMNTEAFF.

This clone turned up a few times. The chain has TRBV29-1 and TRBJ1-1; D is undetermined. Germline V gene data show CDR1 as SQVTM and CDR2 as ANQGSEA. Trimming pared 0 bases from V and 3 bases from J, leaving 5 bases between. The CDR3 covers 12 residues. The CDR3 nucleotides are TGCAGCGTTGAAGATCAGTACACTGAAGCTTTCTTT. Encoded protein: CSVEDQYTEAFF.

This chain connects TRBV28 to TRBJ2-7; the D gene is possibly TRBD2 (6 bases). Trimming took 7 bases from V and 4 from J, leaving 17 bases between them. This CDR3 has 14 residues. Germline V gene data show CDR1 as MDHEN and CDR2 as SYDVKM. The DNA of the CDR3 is TGTGCCAGCATGTTCGGGGGTATTCGGTACGAGCAGTACTTC. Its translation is CASMFGGIRYEQYF.

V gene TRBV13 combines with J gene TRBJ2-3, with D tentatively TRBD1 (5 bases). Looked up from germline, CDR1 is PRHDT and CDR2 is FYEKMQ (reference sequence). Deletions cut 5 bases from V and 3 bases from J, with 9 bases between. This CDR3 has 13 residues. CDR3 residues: CASSHRRTDTQYF. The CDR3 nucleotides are TGTGCCAGCAGCCACAGGAGAACAGATACGCAGTATTTT.

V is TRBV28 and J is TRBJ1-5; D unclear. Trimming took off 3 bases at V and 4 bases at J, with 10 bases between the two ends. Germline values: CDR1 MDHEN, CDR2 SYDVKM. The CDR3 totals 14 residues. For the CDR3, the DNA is TGTGCCAGCAGTTTCTATGTCGGAAATCAGCCCCAGCATTTT. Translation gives CASSFYVGNQPQHF.

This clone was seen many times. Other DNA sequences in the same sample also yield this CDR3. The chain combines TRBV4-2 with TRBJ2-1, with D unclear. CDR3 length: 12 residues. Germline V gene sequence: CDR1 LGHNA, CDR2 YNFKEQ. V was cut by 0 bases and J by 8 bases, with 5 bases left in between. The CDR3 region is CASSQDRDEQFF. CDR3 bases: TGTGCCAGCAGCCAAGATCGGGATGAGCAGTTCTTC.

The CDR3 sequence: CASSSRDGDTQYF. The CDR3 DNA reads TGTGCCAGCAGCTCGCGGGACGGAGATACGCAGTATTTT. This chain joins TRBV11-2 and TRBJ2-3; D possibly corresponds to TRBD2 (6 bases). V shed 4 bases and J shed 5 bases, with 10 bases lying between them. Germline lookup yields CDR1 SGHAT and CDR2 FQNNGV. The CDR3 consists of 13 residues.

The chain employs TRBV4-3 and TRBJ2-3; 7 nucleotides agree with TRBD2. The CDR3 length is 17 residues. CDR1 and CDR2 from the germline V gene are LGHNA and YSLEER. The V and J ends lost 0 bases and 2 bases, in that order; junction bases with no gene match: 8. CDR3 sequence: CASSQDLGLAVTDTQYF. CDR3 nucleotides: TGCGCCAGCAGCCAAGATCTAGGGCTAGCGGTCACAGATACGCAGTATTTT.

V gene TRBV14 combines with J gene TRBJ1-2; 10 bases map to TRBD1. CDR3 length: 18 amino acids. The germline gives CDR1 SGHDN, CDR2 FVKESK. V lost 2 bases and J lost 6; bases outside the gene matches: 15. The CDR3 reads CASSQRGQGSTLKDGYTF. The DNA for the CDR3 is TGTGCCAGCAGCCAAAGGGGACAGGGGTCGACCCTTAAGGATGGCTACACCTTC.

CDR3 protein: CASRGQDHSNQPQHF. In DNA form, the CDR3 reads TGTGCCAGTAGGGGACAGGATCATAGCAATCAGCCCCAGCATTTT. The chain combines TRBV19 with TRBJ1-5, with TRBD1 identical over 8 bases. The CDR3 totals 15 residues. V was clipped by 6 bases and J by 0 bases; unmatched bases: 4. Per the germline V gene, CDR1 is LNHDA and CDR2 is SQIVND (reference sequence).

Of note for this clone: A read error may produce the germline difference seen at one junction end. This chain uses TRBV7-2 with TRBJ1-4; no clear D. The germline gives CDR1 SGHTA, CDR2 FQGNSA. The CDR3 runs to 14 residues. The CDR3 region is CASSPLGLRENLFF. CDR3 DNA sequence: TGTGCCAGCAGCCCCTTAGGCTTGAGAGAAAACCTGTTTTTT.

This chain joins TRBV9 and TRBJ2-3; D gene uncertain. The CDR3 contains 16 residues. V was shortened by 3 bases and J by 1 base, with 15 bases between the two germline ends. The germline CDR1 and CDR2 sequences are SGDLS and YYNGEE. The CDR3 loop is CASSGYLGYGTDTQYF. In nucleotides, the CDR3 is TGTGCCAGCAGCGGGTATTTGGGGTACGGCACAGATACGCAGTATTTT.

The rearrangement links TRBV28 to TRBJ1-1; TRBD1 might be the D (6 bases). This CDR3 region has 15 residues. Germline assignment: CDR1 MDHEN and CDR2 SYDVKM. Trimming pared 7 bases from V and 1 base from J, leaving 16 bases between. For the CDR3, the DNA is TGTGCCAGCACCCTACGGGGGGCAGCGAACACTGAAGCTTTCTTT. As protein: CASTLRGAANTEAFF. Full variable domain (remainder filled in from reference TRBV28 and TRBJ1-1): DVKVTQSSRYLVKRTGEKVFLECVQDMDHENMFWYRQDPGLGLRLIYFSYDVKMKEKGDIPEGYSVSREKKERFSLILESASTNQTSMYLCASTLRGAANTEAFFGQGTRLTVV.

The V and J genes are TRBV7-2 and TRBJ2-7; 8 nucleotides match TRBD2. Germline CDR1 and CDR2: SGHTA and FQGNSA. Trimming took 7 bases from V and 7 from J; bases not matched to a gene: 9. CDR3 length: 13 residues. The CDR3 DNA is TGTGCCAGCAACACCCGGGGGGGGTGGGAGCAGTACTTC. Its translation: CASNTRGGWEQYF.

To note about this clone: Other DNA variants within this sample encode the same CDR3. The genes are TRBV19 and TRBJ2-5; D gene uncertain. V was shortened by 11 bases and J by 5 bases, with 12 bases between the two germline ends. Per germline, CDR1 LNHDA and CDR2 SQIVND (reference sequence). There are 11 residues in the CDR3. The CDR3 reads CASGFGETQYF. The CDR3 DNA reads TGTGCCTCTGGGTTTGGGGAGACCCAGTACTTC.

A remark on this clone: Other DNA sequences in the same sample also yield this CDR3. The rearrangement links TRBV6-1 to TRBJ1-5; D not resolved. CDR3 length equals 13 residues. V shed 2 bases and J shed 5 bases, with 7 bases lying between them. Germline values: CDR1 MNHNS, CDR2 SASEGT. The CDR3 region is CASSESGYQPQHF. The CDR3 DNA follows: TGTGCCAGCAGTGAAAGCGGGTATCAGCCCCAGCATTTT.

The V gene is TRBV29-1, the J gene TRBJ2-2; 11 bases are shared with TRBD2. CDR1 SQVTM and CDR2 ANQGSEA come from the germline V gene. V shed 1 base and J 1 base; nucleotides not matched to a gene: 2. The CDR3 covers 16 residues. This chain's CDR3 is CSVEGLAGLNTGELFF. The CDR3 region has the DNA TGCAGCGTTGAAGGACTAGCGGGACTGAACACCGGGGAGCTGTTTTTT.

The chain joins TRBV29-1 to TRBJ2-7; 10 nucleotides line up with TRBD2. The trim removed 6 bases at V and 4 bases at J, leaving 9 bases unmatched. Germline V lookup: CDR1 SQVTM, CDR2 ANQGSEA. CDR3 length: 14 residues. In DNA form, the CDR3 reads TGCAGCGTAACTAGCGGGGCAACCCGTTACGAGCAGTACTTC. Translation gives CSVTSGATRYEQYF.